What follows is one T cell receptor (beta chain) and its context. This clonotype was detected only a few times. Its antigen is currently not known. A much bigger clone sits one base away, suggesting this may be a read error. The method was 5' RACE. For sequencing, an Illumina HiSeq 2500 was employed. A second PCR of roughly 7 to 12 cycles was performed with a sample-barcoded 5' primer and a J-beta primer mix. Each TCR beta cDNA molecule received a unique molecular identifier from a template-switch 5' adaptor carrying 12 random nucleotides. Each sample yielded at least 3 million CDR3-containing paired-end reads. All of the RNA was converted into first-strand cDNA using the Mint cDNA synthesis kit, with a TRBC-specific oligonucleotide serving as the primer. Following uracil-DNA glycosylase treatment, a first 18-cycle PCR with universal primers M1SS and BC2_uni_R was performed on all cDNA. Concerning the study's data processing: For normalization, 1 million high-quality reads, each with a distinct molecular identifier, were randomly selected from each sample. Reads with shared molecular identifiers were discarded instead of being binned into consensus sequences. MiTCR, run with a Q25 quality threshold and the strictest error-elimination algorithm, handled CDR3 identification, clonotype clustering and error correction. A nonparametric unseen species model using Euler transformation provided a lower-bound estimate of total TCR beta diversity. TCRdb reworked the public reads: Q25 trimming with fastp, MiXCR clone assembly, productive beta chains retained. Duplicate CDR3 protein sequences are folded into a single record with the most common DNA and genes. The V and J calls were determined by TCRdb, not by the authors. A total of 500,000 to 700,000 distinct CDR3 sequences appear in this sample, about 30% of them only once. The top ten constitute roughly 14% of the sample.

The data were taken from a study of blood T cells in healthy people across ages (dated by TCRdb to the mid-2010s). Some background on the complete study: In model experiments, template switching captured roughly one uniquely barcoded TCR beta cDNA molecule for every two T cells. Four age groups were formed from the donors: young (average approximately 15 years), middle-aged (approximately 39), aged (more than 55) and long-lived (about 80). The study analyzed two additional independent replicas of 1 million unique cDNA reads from the same blood draw for two donors, one aged 18 to 29 and one aged 80 or older. Donors of different ages were randomly distributed across sequencing lanes to avoid experimental bias. Using deep sequencing normalized with unique cDNA molecular identifiers, the study measured how TCR beta repertoire diversity changes with age. Study-level results and caveats: As age increased, observed TCR beta diversity per million T cells dropped in a roughly linear way, and a significant reduction was already evident by age about 40. Estimates of total diversity based on one million sequenced T cells were considered lower bounds and underestimates. A strong correlation was found between observed TCR beta diversity and the percentage of naive T cells measured by flow cytometry. Compared with the aged group, more naive CD4+ T cells, fewer expanded clones and increased TCR diversity were shown by the long-lived group, suggesting age selection. Donor CMV infection status was unknown, potentially confounding age-related changes in expanded clonotypes. Since profiling was done on bulk unsorted PBMCs, naive and antigen-experienced compartments could not be conclusively compared.

For CDR1 and CDR2, the germline V gene (reference sequence) lists MNHNY and SVGAGI. Germline trimming: 2 bases from V, 10 bases from J; junction bases outside gene matches: 15. Reading from cysteine to phenylalanine, the CDR3 counts 16 amino acids. Just CDR3 DNA is preserved here, 48 bases in frame from base 1. The donors were 40 or so Caucasian individuals from Russia, aged about 6 to 95 years, who were systemically healthy. About 9.6 milliliters of peripheral blood were collected from each donor into EDTA-treated Vacutainer tubes. Ficoll-Paque density-gradient centrifugation was used to isolate PBMCs, with at least 7 million per sample. Trizol reagent was used to extract total RNA from the PBMCs, yielding at least 6 micrograms per sample. The percentages of naive CD45RAhigh/CD27high T cells were determined by flow cytometry on a PBMC aliquot from every donor.

The sequence derives from an elderly woman in good health. The sequence joins TRBV6-6 to TRBJ2-7, with 9 bases in between that match TRBD1. The source material was blood. Read as DNA, the sequence is TGTGCCAGCAGTTACGCCCGTACAGGGGGCGGAGAGGCCCAGTACTTC. This codes for CASSYARTGGGEAQYF.